This T cell receptor beta chain derives from a study of T cell repertoires in ileal Crohn's disease (dated by TCRdb to about 2019). About the study as a whole: Median disease duration was roughly 8.2 years, and 30% to 45% of patients were identified as active smokers at the time of surgery. TCR repertoire analysis was performed in around 57 Crohn's disease patients drawn from a prospective multicentre cohort. A total of approximately 170 mucosal samples from about 57 patients were sequenced, collected from several sites on the surgical specimen and at postoperative endoscopy. The study ran alongside a multicentre cohort designed to identify predictors of early endoscopic recurrence after ileocolonic resection. About half of the patients received postoperative therapy: about 10 received thiopurines and about 19 received anti-TNF agents. A Rutgeerts score higher than i0 was the definition used for endoscopic postoperative recurrence. Surgery was performed for a complication in all patients, with stricturing disease in roughly 61% and penetrating disease in roughly 40%.

Broader findings and caveats from the paper: Endoscopic recurrence was linked to a higher percentage of high-frequency clones at surgery, and recurrence occurred in every patient whose clonality exceeded 26.8% (18/57). Compared with CD4 T cells, sorted CD8 T cells held more high-frequency clones, which suggests that the mucosal expansions were mostly CD8. Only a subgroup of patients, of unstated size, had mucosal CD4 and CD8 T cells sorted and sequenced. A significantly higher proportion of clonal expansions was observed in active smokers at surgery than in non-smokers (about 25% vs 20%, p=0.02).

The germline V gene (reference sequence) specifies SEHNR as CDR1 and FQNEAQ as CDR2. The CDR3 spans 17 residues, from the cysteine through the phenylalanine. Only the CDR3 DNA stays, 51 bases, in frame from base 1. V gives up 0 bases and J gives up 2 bases, and the segment between their germline ends measures 16 bases. Adults with ileal or ileocolonic Crohn's disease and an indication for ileocolonic resection were eligible for inclusion. Whole ileal mucosal biopsies were kept frozen at -80 degrees C prior to DNA extraction. Genomic DNA was extracted from frozen whole biopsies with a TRizol-based method and quantified on a NanoDrop 2000 spectrophotometer. For commercial TCRB immunosequencing, five hundred nanograms of biopsy DNA were submitted for each sample. Adaptive Biotechnology amplified the CDR3 regions from genomic DNA with a two-step multiplex PCR designed to control amplification bias. Primers for every V and J gene segment were used in the first PCR, and barcodes and Illumina adapters were added in the second PCR. CDR3 libraries were sequenced on an Illumina instrument. The paper's processing steps were these. Vendor-provided pipelines were combined with custom analysis of raw data in R/Bioconductor under R version 3.3.0. Clonality, which ranges from 0 to 1, was calculated as the inverse of the normalised Shannon entropy across all productive clones. High-frequency clones were defined as the share of the repertoire occupied by the top 100 clones, with only clones passing a 95% confidence test being retained. Repertoire diversity was measured with the Simpson index, and overlap between samples was measured with the Morisita-Horn index. The immuneACCESS repertoire file appears here via TCRdb, limited to in-frame rearrangements. These files lack a portion of the clones; in checked studies, under half of the deficit traces to unresolved V genes, and the cause of the others is not known. D and trimming come from the DNA, and the V and J calls and clone size come from that table. The sample table contains approximately 12,000 clones; only one count was recorded for around three quarters of them. Together, the top ten hold less than 5.5% of the sample.

There are a few counts of this clone. This receptor's antigen is unknown. No per-base quality is available; no much larger clone lies one base away. Sequencing was carried out using ileal tissue. This receptor was taken from an adult with Crohn's disease. In this chain, TRBV7-9 is recombined with TRBJ1-2, with no reliable assignment of the D segment. The DNA sequence follows: TGTGCCAGCAGCTTAGCGGCCGGAGGCAAGACAAACTATGGCTACACCTTC. The translation is CASSLAAGGKTNYGYTF.